Listed below are T cell receptor beta chains from one sample, sequenced in a study of cytomegalovirus exposure and HLA in healthy donors. The data were produced by immunoSEQ multiplex PCR, yet TCRdb's version contains in-frame clones alone and is incomplete. This sample carries just over 80,000 clones, approximately 96% of them seen once, and the ten largest clones take about 1.3%. Source material: PBMCs. The source is a woman younger than 30 in good health and CMV-seronegative. Each CDR3 is given with its conserved first and last residue. A D gene is named only where the DNA matches it firmly. For some rows the clone size is stated as once, few or many, or as a class when expanded; others skip it.

clone_size d_call j_call v_call cdr3_aa cdr3_nt
. . TRBJ2-7 TRBV28 CASSLGGGNEQYF TGTGCCAGCAGTTTAGGGGGGGGCAACGAGCAGTACTTC
. . TRBJ2-5 TRBV5-1 CASSLGRGRETQYF TGCGCCAGCAGCTTGGGCAGGGGTCGAGAGACCCAGTACTTC
. TRBD2 TRBJ2-1 TRBV4-1 CASSQGSTPRTSGSSDNEQFF TGCGCCAGCAGCCAAGGTTCTACCCCTAGGACTAGCGGGAGTTCCGACAATGAGCAGTTCTTC
. TRBD1 TRBJ1-2 TRBV28 CASSIDREGYGYTF TGTGCCAGCAGTATAGACAGGGAAGGCTATGGCTACACCTTC
once . TRBJ1-5 TRBV10-3 CAIRVGHRSNQPQHF TGTGCCATCAGGGTCGGACACCGTAGCAATCAGCCCCAGCATTTT
. TRBD2 TRBJ2-7 TRBV30 CAWSVASGRDEQYF TGTGCCTGGAGTGTAGCTAGCGGGAGGGACGAGCAGTACTTC
. TRBD1 TRBJ2-5 TRBV9 CASSVVGGRAETQYF TGTGCCAGCAGCGTAGTAGGGGGCCGGGCGGAGACCCAGTACTTC
. . TRBJ1-3 TRBV2 CASGLSLGGIGNTIYF TGTGCCAGCGGCCTTTCTCTGGGGGGGATAGGAAACACCATATATTTT
once . TRBJ2-3 TRBV10-3 CAIRLVGTDTQYF TGTGCCATAAGACTAGTTGGCACAGATACGCAGTATTTT
. . TRBJ2-3 TRBV6-9 CASSYPPSYTQYF TGTGCCAGCAGTTATCCGCCTAGCTATACGCAGTATTTT
. . TRBJ1-5 TRBV2 CASTAHSGYSNQPQHF TGTGCCAGCACAGCCCACAGCGGCTATAGCAATCAGCCCCAGCATTTT
. TRBD2 TRBJ2-1 TRBV27 CASTRGGNEQFF TGTGCCAGCACGCGCGGGGGCAATGAGCAGTTCTTC
. . TRBJ2-1 TRBV6-1 CASRLANEQFF TGTGCCAGCAGATTAGCCAATGAGCAGTTCTTC
once . TRBJ1-4 TRBV18 CASSSAGGDVGKLFF TGTGCCAGCTCGTCCGCCGGCGGGGACGTGGGAAAACTGTTTTTT
. TRBD2 TRBJ2-1 TRBV11-3 CASSRRGVLSYNEQFF TGTGCCAGCAGCCGACGGGGGGTCTTATCTTACAATGAGCAGTTCTTC
. . TRBJ1-4 TRBV2 CAGTPRPATNEKLFF TGTGCCGGCACCCCCAGGCCAGCAACTAATGAAAAACTGTTTTTT
. TRBD1 TRBJ2-6 TRBV7-6 CASSLFDREPSGANVLTF TGTGCCAGCAGCTTGTTTGACAGGGAGCCCTCTGGGGCCAACGTCCTGACTTTC
. TRBD1 TRBJ1-1 TRBV2 CASSTTGEWEAFF TGTGCCAGCAGTACCACAGGGGAGTGGGAAGCTTTCTTT
. . TRBJ2-2 TRBV2 CASRVLEELFF TGTGCCAGCAGGGTACTCGAGGAGCTGTTTTTT
. . TRBJ2-4 TRBV13 CASSLGATGWAKNIQYF TGTGCCAGCAGCTTAGGGGCAACGGGGTGGGCCAAAAACATTCAGTACTTC
once . TRBJ2-1 TRBV4-1 CASSQDRGVSYNEQFF TGCGCCAGCAGCCAAGATCGCGGGGTGTCCTACAATGAGCAGTTCTTC
. . TRBJ1-2 TRBV7-9 CASSPEGVGGYTF TGTGCCAGCAGCCCAGAAGGGGTGGGCGGCTACACCTTC
. . TRBJ1-2 TRBV5-6 CASSLGLSNVPGGYTF TGTGCCAGCAGCTTGGGCCTTTCCAACGTCCCGGGAGGCTACACCTTC
. TRBD2 TRBJ2-7 TRBV7-8 CASSYRTSGSSYEQYF TGTGCCAGCAGCTACAGGACTAGCGGGAGCTCCTACGAGCAGTACTTC
. TRBD1 TRBJ2-5 TRBV6-5 CASSRDRQETQYF TGTGCCAGCAGTCGGGACAGACAAGAGACCCAGTACTTC
. . TRBJ2-1 TRBV19 CASMVQSYGYNEQFF TGTGCCAGTATGGTGCAGAGCTACGGGTACAATGAGCAGTTCTTC
. . TRBJ2-7 TRBV18 CASSPPSQGSNEQYF TGTGCCAGCTCACCACCGTCCCAGGGGAGCAACGAGCAGTACTTC
once . TRBJ2-1 TRBV2 CASPKGGGSHNEQFF TGTGCCAGCCCGAAGGGTGGTGGGAGTCACAATGAGCAGTTCTTC
once . TRBJ1-3 TRBV28 CASSLFQGLGNTIYF TGTGCCAGCAGCCTGTTCCAGGGACTCGGAAACACCATATATTTT
once . TRBJ2-7 TRBV7-9 CASSLDYWQGGVYEQYF TGTGCCAGCAGCTTGGACTACTGGCAGGGGGGTGTCTACGAGCAGTACTTC
. . TRBJ1-4 TRBV5-1 CASSGQNEKLFF TGCGCCAGCAGCGGACAGAATGAAAAACTGTTTTTT
. . TRBJ1-1 TRBV7-9 CASSFGGFEAFF TGTGCCAGCAGCTTTGGCGGGTTTGAAGCTTTCTTT
once . TRBJ2-3 TRBV9 CASSPQSTDTQYF TGTGCCAGCAGCCCCCAGAGCACAGATACGCAGTATTTT
. . TRBJ2-1 TRBV5-6 CASSLGRTLSYNEQFF TGTGCCAGCAGCTTGGGTAGGACTCTTTCCTACAATGAGCAGTTCTTC
. TRBD2 TRBJ2-1 TRBV13 CASSKTSGGVDEQFF TGTGCCAGCAGCAAAACTAGCGGGGGGGTCGATGAGCAGTTCTTC
once . TRBJ2-7 TRBV15 CATSRDSVGRPVSYEQYF TGTGCCACCAGCAGAGATTCGGTAGGCAGGCCCGTCTCCTACGAGCAGTACTTC
. TRBD1 TRBJ2-2 TRBV10-1 CASSDPGQGNTGELFF TGCGCCAGCAGTGATCCGGGACAGGGGAACACCGGGGAGCTGTTTTTT
once . TRBJ1-1 TRBV9 CASSVVAGRAPEAFF TGTGCCAGCAGCGTAGTTGCGGGGCGGGCCCCTGAAGCTTTCTTT
. . TRBJ1-1 TRBV2 CASSAQATNTEAFF TGTGCCAGCAGTGCACAGGCAACGAACACTGAAGCTTTCTTT
. TRBD2 TRBJ2-7 TRBV4-1 CASSQPTSASYEQYF TGCGCCAGCAGCCAACCGACTAGCGCGAGCTACGAGCAGTACTTC
. . TRBJ2-1 TRBV2 CAAQGGGEGLYNEQFF TGTGCCGCTCAGGGAGGGGGAGAGGGGCTCTACAATGAGCAGTTCTTC
. . TRBJ2-7 TRBV19 CASSITSSYEQYF TGTGCCAGTAGTATTACTAGTTCCTACGAGCAGTACTTC
. TRBD1 TRBJ2-7 TRBV6-6 CASSKSGTGYEQYF TGTGCCAGCAGTAAATCCGGGACAGGTTACGAGCAGTACTTC
. TRBD1 TRBJ2-2 TRBV29-1 CSAWATGVEAGELFF TGCAGCGCCTGGGCGACAGGGGTAGAGGCCGGGGAGCTGTTTTTT
. . TRBJ2-7 TRBV5-1 CASSLYPSEGDDGGLRYEQYF TGCGCCAGCAGCTTGTACCCTAGCGAGGGGGACGACGGGGGGTTGAGGTACGAGCAGTACTTC
. . TRBJ2-7 TRBV29-1 CSASRPGGTYEQYF TGCAGCGCAAGCCGGCCCGGCGGGACCTACGAGCAGTACTTC
. . TRBJ1-4 TRBV4-1 CASSPLNPTNEKLFF TGCGCCAGCAGCCCCCTTAATCCAACTAATGAAAAACTGTTTTTT
. . TRBJ1-1 TRBV5-1 CASSLLGGPDTEAFF TGCGCCAGCAGCTTGTTGGGGGGGCCTGACACTGAAGCTTTCTTT
. TRBD2 TRBJ2-1 TRBV27 CASSLGTSGRDEQFF TGTGCCAGCAGTTTAGGGACTAGCGGGAGAGATGAGCAGTTCTTC
. . TRBJ1-5 TRBV28 CASSYPLGLSNQPQHF TGTGCCAGCAGCTACCCCCTAGGACTGAGCAATCAGCCCCAGCATTTT
. TRBD2 TRBJ2-1 TRBV6-6 CASSVAGETLNEQFF TGTGCCAGCAGTGTAGCGGGAGAGACACTCAATGAGCAGTTCTTC
. . TRBJ1-4 TRBV27 CASMDTVNEKLFF TGTGCCAGCATGGACACCGTTAATGAAAAACTGTTTTTT
. TRBD2 TRBJ2-1 TRBV5-4 CASSSGLVYNEQFF TGTGCCAGCAGCTCAGGACTAGTCTACAATGAGCAGTTCTTC